A single sample is the source of the 24 T cell receptor beta chains below, sequenced in a study of CD8+ T cells in alopecia areata. Investigators isolated RNA and reverse transcribed it into cDNA to act as the sequencing template. Profiling relied on immunoSEQ multiplex PCR, and the TCRdb table lists in-frame clones only, not all of them. The sample shows 95,000 to 120,000 clones, 55% to 70% of them seen only once. The sequenced sample consisted of NKG2D-low CD8+ T cells sorted from blood. All receptors derive from a human donor with alopecia areata.

This clone ranks as large. The sample contains more than one DNA sequence encoding this CDR3. V gene TRBV14 combines with J gene TRBJ2-1; D uncertain. The CDR3 totals 15 residues. CDR1 is SGHDN, CDR2 FVKESK, per germline. Trimming pared 1 base from V and 0 bases from J, leaving 7 bases between. The CDR3 nucleotides are TGTGCCAGCAGCCAAGTGGGGTTCTCCTACAATGAGCAGTTCTTC. This gives the protein CASSQVGFSYNEQFF.

The chain is built from TRBV27 and TRBJ1-2; D is unclear. CDR3 size: 13 residues. The germline gives CDR1 MNHEY, CDR2 SMNVEV (reference sequence). V shed 8 bases and J shed 8 bases, with 18 bases lying between them. The DNA for the CDR3 is TGTGCCAGCTCTTACTCGGGATTTCGGGGCTACACCTTC. This codes for CASSYSGFRGYTF.

Concerning this clone: The junction differs from germline at one of its ends, possibly a read error. The genes are TRBV29-1 and TRBJ1-2; 8 bases line up with TRBD1. In germline, CDR1 is SQVTM, CDR2 ANQGSEA. The length of the CDR3 is 12 residues. The CDR3 is CSVKDRGRGYTF. Written as DNA, the CDR3 is TGCAGCGTTAAAGACAGGGGTAGAGGCTACACCTTC.

The V call is TRBV5-1, the J call TRBJ1-1; tentatively, D is TRBD1 (5 bases). Germline loops: CDR1 SGHRS, CDR2 YFSETQ. The CDR3 spans 16 residues. V was pared by 4 bases and J by 1 base, with 17 bases between. The CDR3 DNA reads TGCGCCAGCAGCAAGGGACTTTTCGGGGAGAACACTGAAGCTTTCTTT. Translation gives CASSKGLFGENTEAFF.

This clone was observed a few times. J is TRBJ2-1 and V is TRBV7-9; unclear D gene. Looked up from germline, CDR1 is SEHNR and CDR2 is FQNEAQ (reference sequence). The CDR3 loop spans 14 amino acids. V was pared by 0 bases and J by 3 bases, with 6 bases between. The CDR3 DNA sequence: TGTGCCAGCAGCTTAGCCGGAATCTACAATGAGCAGTTCTTC. This translates into CASSLAGIYNEQFF.

This rearrangement joins TRBV28 to TRBJ2-2, with a tentative D call TRBD2 (5 bases). Between the trimmed V and J ends, which lost 3 bases and 6 bases, there was a span of 20 bases. The CDR3 extends over 17 amino acids. Germline CDR1 and CDR2: MDHEN and SYDVKM. The CDR3 spells CASSFTPRAADPGELFF. CDR3 in DNA: TGTGCCAGCAGTTTCACCCCTAGAGCGGCGGATCCCGGGGAGCTGTTTTTT.

The chain uses TRBV5-1 and TRBJ2-1, with D uncertain. Trimming removed 4 bases from V and 8 bases from J, with 16 bases in between. This CDR3 is 14 amino acids long. The germline V gene encodes CDR1 SGHRS and CDR2 YFSETQ. Written as DNA, the CDR3 is TGCGCCAGCAGCCAGGAACTTGATCTAGATGAGCAGTTCTTC. This translates into CASSQELDLDEQFF.

The chain links TRBV5-1 to TRBJ2-5; 7 nucleotides agree with TRBD1. CDR3 length: 15 amino acids. V was clipped by 2 bases and J by 1 base; unmatched bases: 5. Looked up from germline, CDR1 is SGHRS and CDR2 is YFSETQ. The DNA for the CDR3 is TGCGCCAGCAGCTTAGGACAGGTCGCCCAAGAGACCCAGTACTTC. Its translation is CASSLGQVAQETQYF.

The chain combines TRBV6-5 with TRBJ2-7; D gene unclear. Trimming took off 8 bases at V and 3 bases at J, with 11 bases between the two ends. The CDR3 has 12 amino acids. From germline, CDR1 is MNHEY and CDR2 SVGAGI. In nucleotides, the CDR3 is TGTGCCAGCCTATCCTCCGGCTACGAGCAGTACTTC. Its protein product is CASLSSGYEQYF.

The rearrangement uses TRBV2 and TRBJ2-1, with TRBD1 identical over 10 bases. V lost 6 bases, J lost 5 bases, and 7 bases stayed unmatched. This CDR3 is built from 15 residues. Looked up from germline, CDR1 is SNHLY and CDR2 is FYNNEI. The DNA of the CDR3 is TGTGCCAGCAGAGCAGGACAGGGGGGGAACAATGAGCAGTTCTTC. This translates into CASRAGQGGNNEQFF.

The rearrangement uses TRBV29-1 and TRBJ1-2; a weak D match, TRBD1 (5 bases). The CDR3 has 11 amino acids. Germline CDR1 is SQVTM and CDR2 is ANQGSEA. V was pared by 1 base and J by 6 bases, with 6 bases between. The CDR3 DNA reads TGCAGCGTTGAAGGGGGCGATGGCTACACCTTC. It specifies CSVEGGDGYTF. The full variable domain, its missing parts supplied by reference TRBV29-1 and TRBJ1-2, is SAVISQKPSRDICQRGTSLTIQCQVDSQVTMMFWYRQQPGQSLTLIATANQGSEATYESGFVIDKFPISRPNLTFSTLTVSNMSPEDSSIYLCSVEGGDGYTFGSGTRLTVV.

This clone was detected only once. V and J are TRBV6-6 and TRBJ2-1; D may correspond to TRBD1 or TRBD2 (5 bases each). The CDR3 spans 13 residues. Deletions cut 9 bases from V and 4 bases from J, with 13 bases between. The germline CDR1 and CDR2 sequences are MNHNY and SVGAGI (reference sequence). The CDR3 coding sequence is TGTGCCAGTTTTGGGGGATCTTACAATGAGCAGTTCTTC. Translating it yields CASFGGSYNEQFF.

The genes are TRBV19 and TRBJ1-5, with 8 positions matching TRBD1. The CDR3 sequence is 14 residues long. Trimming removed 6 bases from V and 7 bases from J; junction bases left unmatched: 8. Germline V gives CDR1 LNHDA, CDR2 SQIVND (reference sequence). CDR3 in amino acids: CASSRTGRRQPQHF. The CDR3 DNA reads as TGTGCCAGTAGCCGGACAGGGCGTAGGCAGCCCCAGCATTTT.

This rearrangement joins TRBV30 to TRBJ2-3; weak D call: TRBD2 (6 bases). V was clipped by 6 bases and J by 4 bases, with 20 bases between them. CDR1 and CDR2 (germline): GTSNPN, SVGIG (reference sequence). The CDR3 runs 15 residues. The CDR3 here is CACVVVAGRSDTQYF. The DNA for the CDR3 is TGTGCCTGTGTAGTTGTCGCGGGAAGGTCAGATACGCAGTATTTT.

This chain uses TRBV28 with TRBJ2-5; 7 bases line up with TRBD2. The J segment lost 5 bases and the V segment lost 6 bases, leaving 6 bases of the junction unmatched. The CDR3 extends over 13 amino acids. Germline-derived CDR1 and CDR2 are MDHEN and SYDVKM. This CDR3 is CASRASGGETQYF. The CDR3 DNA is TGTGCCAGCAGGGCTAGCGGTGGGGAGACCCAGTACTTC.

The chain joins TRBV11-2 to TRBJ1-2; maybe TRBD1 (5 bases). Trimming removed 5 bases from V and 5 bases from J, with 18 bases in between. This CDR3 has 15 residues. Germline CDR1 SGHAT, CDR2 FQNNGV. In nucleotides, the CDR3 is TGTGCCAGCAGCCCAAGCTCCGGGACGCCGTATGGCTACACCTTC. Its protein product is CASSPSSGTPYGYTF. Drawing the rest from reference TRBV11-2 and TRBJ1-2, the complete variable domain is EAGVAQSPRYKIIEKRQSVAFWCNPISGHATLYWYQQILGQGPKLLIQFQNNGVVDDSQLPKDRFSAERLKGVDSTLKIQPAKLEDSAVYLCASSPSSGTPYGYTFGSGTRLTVV.

V and J are TRBV7-2 and TRBJ2-1; no firm D call. The ends were cut back, 3 bases at V and 0 bases at J, with 9 bases in the middle. Germline assignment: CDR1 SGHTA and CDR2 FQGNSA. The length of the CDR3 is 15 residues. The CDR3 reads CASSFGARSYNEQFF. The CDR3 nucleotides are TGTGCCAGCAGCTTTGGCGCCCGCTCCTACAATGAGCAGTTCTTC.

The V gene is TRBV7-9, the J gene TRBJ2-7; TRBD1 aligns across 12 bases. This CDR3 contains 17 residues. Germline V CDR1 and CDR2: SEHNR, FQNEAQ (reference sequence). V dropped 5 bases and J dropped 7; count of bases not matched to a gene: 15. CDR3 nucleotide sequence: TGTGCCAGCAGCCCCAATGAGCCGGGACAGGGGGCATTAGAGCAGTACTTC. Translated, it gives CASSPNEPGQGALEQYF.

J is TRBJ2-7 and V is TRBV28, with TRBD1 matching 9 bases. Germline assignment: CDR1 MDHEN and CDR2 SYDVKM. The CDR3 runs 16 residues. V was pared by 10 bases and J by 0 bases, with 13 bases of the junction left unmatched. Here the CDR3 reads CATGTGLKSSSYEQYF. In nucleotides, the CDR3 is TGTGCCACCGGGACAGGGCTCAAGTCGAGCTCCTACGAGCAGTACTTC.

The V call is TRBV7-8, the J call TRBJ1-5; D may be TRBD1 (6 bases). V was cut by 1 base and J by 1 base, with 8 bases left in between. Germline values: CDR1 SGHVS, CDR2 FQNEAQ. The CDR3 runs to 15 residues. The CDR3 nucleotides read TGTGCCAGCAGCTTAGGACAGGTCAGCAATCAGCCCCAGCATTTT. It translates to CASSLGQVSNQPQHF.

DNA for the CDR3: TGTGCCAGTAGTATAGTCTACAATGAGCAGTTCTTC. It codes for CASSIVYNEQFF. The chain combines TRBV19 with TRBJ2-1; D remains ambiguous. This CDR3 comprises 12 residues. V dropped 1 base and J dropped 3 bases, with 1 base sitting between them. The germline V gene encodes CDR1 LNHDA and CDR2 SQIVND (reference sequence).

The chain joins TRBV4-1 to TRBJ1-2, with 9 bases aligning to TRBD1. The CDR3 length is 16 residues. Trimming took 1 base from V and 4 from J; bases not matched to a gene: 7. Germline CDR1 and CDR2: MGHRA and YSYEKL. The CDR3 DNA is TGCGCCAGCAGCCAAGCTTTCGGACAGGGGCGCTATGGCTACACCTTC. It is translated as CASSQAFGQGRYGYTF.

This sequence joins TRBV5-1 and TRBJ1-1, with a weak D call TRBD1 (6 bases). Germline values: CDR1 SGHRS, CDR2 YFSETQ. Trimming removed 2 bases at V and 6 bases at J, with 17 bases between. CDR3 size: 15 residues. CDR3 DNA sequence: TGCGCCAGCAGCTTAGACGGGGCAGGGGTGGCTGAAGCTTTCTTT. It encodes CASSLDGAGVAEAFF.

The chain carries TRBV23-1 and TRBJ2-3; tentatively, D is TRBD1 or TRBD2 (5 bases each). TRBV23-1 counts as an open reading frame of uncertain function. The length of the CDR3 is 17 residues. The ends were cut back, 0 bases at V and 2 bases at J, with 15 bases in the middle. The CDR3, as DNA: TGCGCCAGCAGTCAATCGATCCGGGACCTATCCACAGATACGCAGTATTTT. This gives the protein CASSQSIRDLSTDTQYF.